This T cell receptor beta chain derives from a study of blood T cell repertoires in COVID-19. The overall study: COVID-19 samples collected from the United States, Italy and Spain covered acute and convalescent phases. PBMCs, B-cell-depleted T cells, or T cells provided the cDNA or gDNA that made up the material.

Germline CDR1 reads SGHAT; CDR2 reads FQDESV (reference sequence). V lost 5 bases, J lost 7 bases, and 4 bases stayed unmatched. The CDR3 length is 15 residues. Original analysis: Using reference gene primer amplification, nucleated cell counts were estimated. TCRdb's table, derived via immunoSEQ multiplex PCR, lists solely in-frame clones and lacks some. That table is the source of V, J and clone size, and D and trimming were worked out from the DNA. Of about 200,000 clones in the sample, roughly 84% were seen once. This chain connects TRBV11-1 to TRBJ2-1; 14 bases match TRBD2. The specimen sequenced was peripheral blood. The TCR originated in a man aged 45-60 years with active or convalescent COVID-19. DNA for the CDR3: TGTGCCAGCAGCCGACTAGCGGGAGGGGGTAATGAGCAGTTCTTC. Translating it yields CASSRLAGGGNEQFF.